The clone carrying this T cell receptor (beta chain) showed up just a few times. This record belongs to a study of T cell repertoires in cytomegalovirus infection. The CDR3 extends over 13 amino acids. Germline CDR1 SEHNR, CDR2 FQNEAQ (reference sequence). Trimming took 11 bases from V and 0 from J; bases not matched to a gene: 6. TCRdb ran MiXCR on the reads and lists one entry per CDR3 protein. The repertoire consists of 150,000 to 200,000 distinct CDR3 sequences, with roughly a fifth occurring once and the leading ten covering less than 3%. The V and J genes are TRBV7-9 and TRBJ1-1; 7 bases agree with TRBD1. The sequenced sample was PBMCs. The origin of this receptor is a human donor in good health (CMV status not recorded). Some clones in this sample may be carry-over from other donors' samples. CDR3 DNA sequence: TGTGCCGGTACAGGGGCTTTGAACACTGAAGCTTTCTTT. Translated, it gives CAGTGALNTEAFF.